The rows below give T cell receptor beta chains drawn from one sample of a study of post-analysis software for immune sequencing data. TCRdb re-analysed the PCR reads in MiXCR, keeping a single row per CDR3 protein. The table shows 450,000 to 700,000 distinct CDR3 sequences, with about 40% occurring only once. The sequencing input was blood. The origin of the receptors is a girl aged 5 to 17 with multiple sclerosis. CDR3s include the opening cysteine and the closing phenylalanine or tryptophan. D genes are given only for firm matches.

TRBJ2-7 NA TRBV5-6 CASSLVRYEQYF
TRBJ2-1 NA TRBV5-1 CASSPFSGVDNEQFF
TRBJ2-5 TRBD2 TRBV7-9 CASSTVSGRVRETQYF
TRBJ2-1 TRBD2 TRBV4-1 CASSQDGGIAGGPKTNNEQFF
NA TRBD1 TRBV20-1 CSASTGTGAYEQYF
TRBJ2-1 NA TRBV7-9 CASSSGAEYNEQFF
TRBJ2-1 NA TRBV4-1 CASSRDVLPSSYNEQFF
TRBJ2-1 TRBD2 TRBV7-3 CASSLTSGGAYNEQFF
TRBJ1-1 NA TRBV7-9 CASSLVEAFF
TRBJ1-1 NA TRBV3-1 CASSQAVLNTEAFF
TRBJ2-7 NA TRBV5-1 CASSYRVFEGAGYEQYF
NA NA TRBV7-2 CASSVKVGEQYF
TRBJ2-7 TRBD2 TRBV12-3/TRBV12-4 CASSLNSGRPRDEQYF
TRBJ1-2 TRBD1 TRBV20-1 CSARDNRGNYGYTF
TRBJ2-5 NA TRBV10-3 CAIRSTGSGETQYF
TRBJ2-5 TRBD2 TRBV5-1 CASSGTSGEETQCF
TRBJ2-1 NA TRBV7-9 CASSVGAGRHEQFF
TRBJ2-1 NA TRBV7-8 CASSKSRRGEYPTFYNEQFF
TRBJ2-7 TRBD1 TRBV29-1 CSVENQRSDRVPYEQYF
TRBJ2-3 TRBD2 TRBV5-1 CASSFAGGPLSTDTQYF
TRBJ2-1 NA TRBV10-3 CAINDPQRYNEQFF
TRBJ1-2 NA TRBV29-1 CSVSQQPYGYTF
TRBJ1-4 NA TRBV27 CASSLLRTGHPGNEKLFF
TRBJ2-5 NA TRBV10-3 CAISSSQETQYF
TRBJ1-1 NA TRBV6-6 CASSYPQTGPTEAFF
TRBJ2-5 TRBD2 TRBV4-1 CASSQGSREFEETQYF
TRBJ2-3 TRBD2 TRBV20-1 CSARILARSTDTQYF
TRBJ1-1 NA TRBV15 CATSRDKSRGRAEAFF
TRBJ2-7 NA TRBV29-1 CSSMGESYEQYF
TRBJ1-5 NA TRBV12-5 CASGGTGSNQPQHF
TRBJ2-3 NA TRBV7-9 CASSLTTGTQYF
TRBJ2-7 NA TRBV27 CASSYPGVSFEQYF
TRBJ2-6 NA TRBV6-6 CASSSARGSGANVLTF
TRBJ2-7 NA TRBV6-6 CASSPPRRGLTYEQYF
TRBJ2-3 TRBD2 TRBV5-1 CASSSVTSEDTQYF
TRBJ2-1 NA TRBV12-3/TRBV12-4 CASSSKTGHEQFF
TRBJ2-3 NA TRBV7-9 CASSGGSERTDTQYF
TRBJ1-1 TRBD1 TRBV12-3/TRBV12-4 CASKPWTGPSNTEAFF
TRBJ1-6 NA TRBV10-3 CAISTGFGVSSPLHF
TRBJ2-7 TRBD1 TRBV10-3 CAITPGQGIHEQYF
TRBJ2-7 NA TRBV20-1 CSARRSTGVSSYEQYF
TRBJ2-7 NA TRBV10-3 CAISESRENSYEQYF
TRBJ1-2 NA TRBV12-3/TRBV12-4 CASSPAVTNYGYTF
TRBJ2-7 TRBD2 TRBV6-1 CASRTSGLLSYEQYF
TRBJ1-2 NA TRBV12-3/TRBV12-4 CASSLSASYGYTF
TRBJ2-3 NA TRBV5-1 CASSSERDGDTQYF
NA TRBD2 TRBV18 CASSGDYPYEQYF
TRBJ2-3 NA TRBV4-1 CASSQDQKTDTQYF
TRBJ2-7 TRBD1 TRBV11-2 CASSLAGSGTGTYEQYF
TRBJ2-7 NA TRBV5-1 CAGSRDGTTSYEQYF
TRBJ2-7 TRBD1 TRBV7-9 CASTKDRVPLYEQYF
TRBJ2-1 TRBD2 TRBV10-3 CAISETSGGNNEQFF
TRBJ2-7 TRBD2 TRBV10-3 CAISDSSGVYEQYF
TRBJ1-2 TRBD1 TRBV4-1 CASSPQGLYGYTF